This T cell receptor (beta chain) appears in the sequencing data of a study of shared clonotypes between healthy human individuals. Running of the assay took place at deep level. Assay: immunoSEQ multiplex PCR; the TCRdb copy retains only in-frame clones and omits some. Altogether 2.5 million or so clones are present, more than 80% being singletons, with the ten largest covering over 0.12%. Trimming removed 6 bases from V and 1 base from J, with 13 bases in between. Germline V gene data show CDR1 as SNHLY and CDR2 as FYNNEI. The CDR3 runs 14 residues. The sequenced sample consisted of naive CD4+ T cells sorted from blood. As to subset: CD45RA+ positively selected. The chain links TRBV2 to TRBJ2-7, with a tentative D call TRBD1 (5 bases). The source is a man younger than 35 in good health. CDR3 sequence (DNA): TGTGCCAGCAGCTCAGGGTTGAAGTCCTACGAGCAGTACTTC. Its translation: CASSSGLKSYEQYF. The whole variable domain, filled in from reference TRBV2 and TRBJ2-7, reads EPEVTQTPSHQVTQMGQEVILRCVPISNHLYFYWYRQILGQKVEFLVSFYNNEISEKSEIFDDQFSVERPDGSNFTLKIRSTKLEDSAMYFCASSSGLKSYEQYFGPGTRLTVT.